Each of the 29 T cell receptor beta chains below was sequenced from the same sample in a study of control samples from healthy donors and cancer patients (dated by TCRdb to the early 2020s). Library preparation was by the immunoSEQ multiplex PCR assay. Sourced from immuneACCESS, this table was stored by TCRdb with only in-frame sequences that have V and J called. A share of the clones is absent; for the studies checked, an unresolved V gene accounts for under half, and the remainder has no known explanation. The sample includes approximately 120,000 clones, with roughly 84% observed a single time. Around 2% of the sample rests with the top ten. The specimen sequenced was blood. All receptors come from a man between 18 and 35 years old in good health.

The rearrangement joins TRBV9 to TRBJ2-7; 7 bases line up with TRBD1. CDR1 is SGDLS, CDR2 YYNGEE, per germline. V was pared by 4 bases and J by 0 bases, with 4 bases of the junction left unmatched. The CDR3 length is 14 residues. CDR3 loop: CASSPGQRSYEQYF. The CDR3 DNA sequence: TGTGCCAGCAGCCCGGGACAGCGCTCCTACGAGCAGTACTTC. Together with reference TRBV9 and TRBJ2-7, the CDR3 gives the full variable domain: DSGVTQTPKHLITATGQRVTLRCSPRSGDLSVYWYQQSLDQGLQFLIQYYNGEERAKGNILERFSAQQFPDLHSELNLSSLELGDSALYFCASSPGQRSYEQYFGPGTRLTVT.

V usage is TRBV9 and J usage is TRBJ2-1, with 11 bases that match TRBD2. Germline V gives CDR1 SGDLS, CDR2 YYNGEE. This CDR3 region has 15 residues. The V and J ends lost 1 base and 4 bases, in that order; junction bases with no gene match: 1. CDR3 in DNA: TGTGCCAGCAGCGTAACTAGCGGGAGTTACAATGAGCAGTTCTTC. This sequence encodes CASSVTSGSYNEQFF.

The chain uses TRBV4-1 and TRBJ1-5; D remains ambiguous. Looked up from germline, CDR1 is MGHRA and CDR2 is YSYEKL. The CDR3 contains 15 residues. The V and J ends lost 0 bases and 4 bases respectively, with 10 bases between them. In nucleotides, the CDR3 is TGCGCCAGCAGCCAAGATCGCAGCCGTAATCAGCCCCAGCATTTT. It translates to CASSQDRSRNQPQHF.

The chain combines TRBV6-5 with TRBJ2-7; tentative D call: TRBD2 (6 bases). Germline V lookup: CDR1 MNHEY, CDR2 SVGAGI. Trimming pared 2 bases from V and 3 bases from J, leaving 14 bases between. This CDR3 region has 15 residues. Here the CDR3 reads CASSYAGSGVYEQYF. The CDR3 bases are TGTGCCAGCAGTTACGCGGGGTCCGGGGTCTACGAGCAGTACTTC.

The chain is built from TRBV30 and TRBJ2-1, with D perhaps matching TRBD2 (5 bases). The CDR3 spans 17 residues. Trimming removed 0 bases at V and 2 bases at J, with 17 bases between. Germline CDR1 is GTSNPN and CDR2 is SVGIG (reference sequence). CDR3 protein: CAWSVRVSVFAYNEQFF. DNA of the CDR3: TGTGCCTGGAGTGTACGAGTTAGCGTATTTGCCTACAATGAGCAGTTCTTC. The variable domain in full, completed from reference TRBV30 and TRBJ2-1, reads SQTIHQWPATLVQPVGSPLSLECTVEGTSNPNLYWYRQAAGRGLQLLFYSVGIGQISSEVPQNLSASRPQDRQFILSSKKLLLSDSGFYLCAWSVRVSVFAYNEQFFGPGTRLTVL.

V and J are TRBV19 and TRBJ1-5; TRBD1 might be the D (5 bases). CDR1 is LNHDA, CDR2 SQIVND, per germline (reference sequence). The CDR3 contains 16 residues. Trimming cost V 1 base and J 4 bases, with 14 bases left between them. CDR3 nucleotide sequence: TGTGCCAGTAGTATAGGGGCGGCGCGGGGGAATCAGCCCCAGCATTTT. It yields the protein CASSIGAARGNQPQHF.

On this clone: Other DNA sequences of this sample code for an identical CDR3. The CDR3 is CASSKQGGRANVLTF. CDR3 coding DNA: TGTGCCAGCAGTAAGCAGGGGGGTCGGGCCAACGTCCTGACTTTC. The J gene is TRBJ2-6, the V gene TRBV7-9; TRBD1 might be the D (7 bases). The CDR3 is 15 residues long. Germline CDR1 SEHNR, CDR2 FQNEAQ (reference sequence). Trimming left V 6 bases short and J 5 bases short, with 14 bases between.

The chain combines TRBV6-5 with TRBJ1-1, with unresolved D. CDR1 and CDR2 from the germline V gene are MNHEY and SVGAGI. The CDR3 covers 13 residues. Trimming cost V 8 bases and J 1 base, with 11 bases left between them. The CDR3, as DNA: TGTGCCAGCGTTGGGAGATCGAACACTGAAGCTTTCTTT. It is translated as CASVGRSNTEAFF.

V usage is TRBV7-9 and J usage is TRBJ1-5; D unclear. Germline values: CDR1 SEHNR, CDR2 FQNEAQ (reference sequence). This CDR3 is built from 12 residues. The V end was cut by 5 bases, the J end by 11 bases, with 13 bases between. Here the CDR3 reads CASSTMEGSQHF. The CDR3, as DNA: TGTGCCAGCAGCACGATGGAGGGTTCCCAGCATTTT.

This clone was observed a few times. The chain couples TRBV9 to TRBJ1-1, with D tentatively TRBD1 (5 bases). Per the germline V gene, CDR1 is SGDLS and CDR2 is YYNGEE. Trimming took 3 bases from V and 1 from J, leaving 16 bases between them. The CDR3 contains 16 residues. CDR3: CASSAVLGTANTEAFF. Here the CDR3 DNA reads TGTGCCAGCAGCGCGGTTCTGGGGACGGCGAACACTGAAGCTTTCTTT.

Concerning this clone itself: One end of the junction fails to match germline, which may point to a read error. The same CDR3 can be traced to other DNA sequences in this sample. The chain is built from TRBV7-2 and TRBJ2-1; TRBD2 matches at 13 bases. CDR3 length: 15 amino acids. Germline values: CDR1 SGHTA, CDR2 FQGNSA. The DNA of the CDR3 is TGCGCCAGCAGCTTAACGGGACTAGCGGGATGGGAGCAGTTCTTC. Its translation is CASSLTGLAGWEQFF.

J is TRBJ2-5 and V is TRBV21-1. TRBV21-1 is a pseudogene. The CDR3 spans 16 residues. The CDR3 sequence: CASSKGRAGVSETQYF. DNA of the CDR3: TGTGCCAGCAGCAAAGGGAGGGCAGGGGTATCGGAGACCCAGTACTTC.

CDR3 in amino acids: CASSPPGRPGETQYF. The DNA for the CDR3 is TGTGCCAGCAGCCCCCCGGGACGCCCCGGGGAGACCCAGTACTTC. The V gene is TRBV11-2, the J gene TRBJ2-5; perhaps D is TRBD1 or TRBD2 (5 bases each). With 5 bases removed from V and 5 bases from J, the gap between germline ends came to 18 bases. Germline V lookup: CDR1 SGHAT, CDR2 FQNNGV. This CDR3 comprises 15 residues. The full variable domain, completed using reference TRBV11-2 and TRBJ2-5, is EAGVAQSPRYKIIEKRQSVAFWCNPISGHATLYWYQQILGQGPKLLIQFQNNGVVDDSQLPKDRFSAERLKGVDSTLKIQPAKLEDSAVYLCASSPPGRPGETQYFGPGTRLLVL.

The CDR3 loop reads CASSPGWGIHEKLFF. The CDR3 DNA reads as TGCGCCAGCAGCCCCGGATGGGGGATTCATGAAAAACTGTTTTTT. This sequence joins TRBV5-1 and TRBJ1-4, with D maybe TRBD1 (5 bases). Trimming left V 4 bases short and J 6 bases short, with 16 bases between. Germline V CDR1 and CDR2: SGHRS, YFSETQ. The CDR3 sequence is 15 residues long.

The V call is TRBV19, the J call TRBJ1-5; 7 bases align to TRBD1. There are 15 residues in the CDR3. The germline V gene has CDR1 LNHDA and CDR2 SQIVND (reference sequence). The V gene end was trimmed by 5 bases and the J gene end by 5 bases; junction bases not matched to a gene: 9. CDR3 in amino acids: CASSPETGRYQPQHF. CDR3 nucleotides: TGTGCCAGTAGTCCAGAGACAGGGCGCTATCAGCCCCAGCATTTT.

This clone has just a few counts. The identical CDR3 is also encoded by other nucleotide sequences in the sample. The chain carries TRBV9 and TRBJ1-3, with D perhaps matching TRBD1 (5 bases). Per germline, CDR1 SGDLS and CDR2 YYNGEE. The CDR3 covers 14 residues. The germline V and J ends were trimmed by 2 bases and 3 bases, with 9 bases remaining between them. DNA of the CDR3: TGTGCCAGCAGCGTGGCCAGGGATGGAAACACCATATATTTT. Translating it yields CASSVARDGNTIYF.

As to this clone: This sample also contains other DNA sequences that code for the same CDR3. This chain uses TRBV27 with TRBJ1-5, with 9 nucleotides matching TRBD1. Germline loops: CDR1 MNHEY, CDR2 SMNVEV (reference sequence). J lost 6 bases, V lost 5 bases, and 5 bases had no gene match. This CDR3 contains 14 residues. Here the CDR3 DNA reads TGTGCCAGCAGTCCAGGGACAGGGAGTCAGCCCCAGCATTTT. Translation: CASSPGTGSQPQHF.

This clone was seen repeatedly, ten times or more. The chain has TRBV13 and TRBJ2-7; D remains ambiguous. Germline V CDR1 and CDR2: PRHDT, FYEKMQ (reference sequence). The CDR3 is made up of 11 amino acids. Trimming took 4 bases from V and 2 from J, leaving 3 bases between them. This chain's CDR3 is CASSSPYEQYF. The DNA for the CDR3 is TGTGCCAGCAGCTCCCCCTACGAGCAGTACTTC.

The CDR3 spells CASSPRADTQYF. The CDR3 bases are TGTGCCAGCAGCCCCCGGGCAGATACGCAGTATTTT. The chain uses TRBV3-1 (or the pseudogene TRBV3-2) and TRBJ2-3; D ambiguous. The V and J ends lost 4 bases and 4 bases respectively, with 6 bases between them. The germline gives CDR1 LGHDT, CDR2 YNNKEL (reference sequence). The CDR3 is 12 amino acids.

V is TRBV5-6 and J is TRBJ2-1; 7 nucleotides line up with TRBD2. The V segment lost 0 bases and the J segment 2 bases; nucleotides outside the gene matches: 2. This CDR3 has 15 residues. The germline CDR1 and CDR2 sequences are SGHDT and YYEEEE. CDR3 in amino acids: CASSLDGRTYNEQFF. The CDR3 bases are TGTGCCAGCAGCTTGGACGGGAGGACCTACAATGAGCAGTTCTTC.

Comment on this clone: The junction departs from the called germline gene at one end, perhaps through a read error. V is TRBV30 and J is TRBJ1-2; possibly TRBD1 for D (5 bases). The CDR3 is 10 amino acids. The germline V gene has CDR1 GTSNPN and CDR2 SVGIG (reference sequence). CDR3 sequence reads: CVGVNYGYTF. The CDR3 nucleotides read TGCGTAGGGGTGAACTATGGCTACACCTTC.

V usage is TRBV5-8 and J usage is TRBJ1-2, with TRBD1 as a possible D gene (5 bases). The CDR3 runs 16 residues. V was pared by 1 base and J by 7 bases, with 20 bases between. Germline V gene data show CDR1 as SGHTS and CDR2 as YDEGEE. For the CDR3, the DNA is TGTGCCAGCAGCTTGCTCCCGGGACCTCAAGTGGGTGGCTACACCTTC. This sequence encodes CASSLLPGPQVGGYTF.

The chain uses TRBV28 and TRBJ2-7, with 7 bases matching TRBD2. CDR1 MDHEN and CDR2 SYDVKM come from the germline V gene. V gave up 7 bases and J gave up 0 bases; unmatched junction bases: 6. CDR3 length: 14 amino acids. The CDR3 bases are TGTGCCAGCACTATGGGGGGGTACTCCTACGAGCAGTACTTC. Translating gives CASTMGGYSYEQYF.

This chain links TRBV6-5 with TRBJ1-4; D possibly corresponds to TRBD1 (6 bases). The germline V and J ends were trimmed by 6 bases and 4 bases, with 15 bases remaining between them. This CDR3 is built from 15 residues. The germline V gene encodes CDR1 MNHEY and CDR2 SVGAGI. The CDR3 nucleotides are TGTGCCAGCAGCGCCGAGGGGGGGGGTAATGAAAAACTGTTTTTT. The encoded protein is CASSAEGGGNEKLFF.

The chain uses TRBV6-5 and TRBJ1-1; D perhaps matches TRBD1 (6 bases). Trimming removed 9 bases at V and 1 base at J, with 9 bases between. The CDR3 sequence is 12 residues long. CDR1 and CDR2 from the germline V gene are MNHEY and SVGAGI. The CDR3 nucleotides are TGTGCCAGTACACAGGGGAACACTGAAGCTTTCTTT. Translation: CASTQGNTEAFF.

The rearrangement links TRBV30 to TRBJ1-2; possible D gene TRBD1, 6 bases. Trimming shortened V by 2 bases and J by 7 bases, and 17 bases separated the two germline ends. Germline values: CDR1 GTSNPN, CDR2 SVGIG (reference sequence). CDR3 length: 14 residues. Here the CDR3 reads CAWSTPGTPVGYTF. CDR3 nucleotide sequence: TGTGCCTGGAGTACGCCCGGGACACCCGTTGGCTACACCTTC.

The chain is built from TRBV9 and TRBJ2-3; D may be TRBD2 (6 bases). V was shortened by 3 bases and J by 2 bases, with 22 bases between the two germline ends. CDR3 length: 18 residues. Germline V gives CDR1 SGDLS, CDR2 YYNGEE. The CDR3 protein is CASSAKGLAGLDTDTQYF. CDR3 sequence (DNA): TGTGCCAGCAGCGCAAAAGGCTTGGCGGGACTCGACACAGATACGCAGTATTTT. Full variable domain (remainder filled in from reference TRBV9 and TRBJ2-3): DSGVTQTPKHLITATGQRVTLRCSPRSGDLSVYWYQQSLDQGLQFLIQYYNGEERAKGNILERFSAQQFPDLHSELNLSSLELGDSALYFCASSAKGLAGLDTDTQYFGPGTRLTVL.

This clone was recorded a few times. The V and J genes are TRBV2 and TRBJ2-7; D gene uncertain. The V gene lost 8 bases and the J gene lost 4 bases, with 15 bases spanning the gap. The V gene's germline CDR1 is SNHLY and CDR2 FYNNEI. The CDR3 is 13 residues long. The CDR3 nucleotides read TGTGCCAGCGGCGGAATCAAAAGGTACGAGCAGTACTTC. Translated, it gives CASGGIKRYEQYF.

The chain employs TRBV18 and TRBJ1-6; 7 bases map to TRBD1. The CDR3 runs 18 residues. V was pared by 2 bases and J by 7 bases, with 14 bases of the junction left unmatched. Germline V CDR1 and CDR2: KGHSH, LQKENI. CDR3 sequence (DNA): TGTGCCAGCTCACCAGTTCGCCGAACCGGGACAGAGAATTCACCCCTCCACTTT. It is translated as CASSPVRRTGTENSPLHF.